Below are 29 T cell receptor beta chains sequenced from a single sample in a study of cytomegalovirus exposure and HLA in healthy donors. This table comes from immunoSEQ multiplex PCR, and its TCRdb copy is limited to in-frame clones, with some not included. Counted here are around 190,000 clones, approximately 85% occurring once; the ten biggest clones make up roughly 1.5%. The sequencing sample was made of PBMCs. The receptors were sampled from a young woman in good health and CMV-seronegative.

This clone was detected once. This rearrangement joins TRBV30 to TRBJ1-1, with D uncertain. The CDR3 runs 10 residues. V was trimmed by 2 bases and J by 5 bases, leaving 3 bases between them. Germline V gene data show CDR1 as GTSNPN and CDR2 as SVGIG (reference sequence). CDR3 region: CAWSLTEAFF. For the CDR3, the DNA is TGTGCCTGGAGTCTGACTGAAGCTTTCTTT.

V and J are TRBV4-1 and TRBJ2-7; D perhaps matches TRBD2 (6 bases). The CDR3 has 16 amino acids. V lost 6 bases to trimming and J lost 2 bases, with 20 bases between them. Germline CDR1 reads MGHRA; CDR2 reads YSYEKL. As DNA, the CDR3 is TGCGCCAGCAGATTAGTGGAGGGTTCAAGGGCCTACGAGCAGTACTTC. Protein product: CASRLVEGSRAYEQYF.

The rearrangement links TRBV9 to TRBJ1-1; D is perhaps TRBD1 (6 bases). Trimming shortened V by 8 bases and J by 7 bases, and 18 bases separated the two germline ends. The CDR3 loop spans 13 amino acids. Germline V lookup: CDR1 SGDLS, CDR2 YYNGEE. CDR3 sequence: CASSPTGRFEAFF. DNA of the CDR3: TGTGCCAGTTCTCCGACAGGTCGGTTTGAAGCTTTCTTT.

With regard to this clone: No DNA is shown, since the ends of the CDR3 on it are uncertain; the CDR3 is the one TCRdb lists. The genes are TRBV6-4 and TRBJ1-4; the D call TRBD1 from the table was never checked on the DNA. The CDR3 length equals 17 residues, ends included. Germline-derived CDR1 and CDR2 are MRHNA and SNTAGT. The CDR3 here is CASSTSDRGHTNEKLFF.

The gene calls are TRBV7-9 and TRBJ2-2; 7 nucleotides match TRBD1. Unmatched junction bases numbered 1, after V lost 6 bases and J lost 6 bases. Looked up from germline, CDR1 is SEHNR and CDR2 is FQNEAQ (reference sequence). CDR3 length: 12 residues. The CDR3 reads CASRQGAGELFF. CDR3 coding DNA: TGTGCCAGCAGGCAGGGGGCCGGGGAGCTGTTTTTT.

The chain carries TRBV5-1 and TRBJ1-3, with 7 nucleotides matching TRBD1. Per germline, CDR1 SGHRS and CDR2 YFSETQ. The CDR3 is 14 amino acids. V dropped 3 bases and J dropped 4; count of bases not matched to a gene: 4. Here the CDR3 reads CASSYDRDGNTIYF. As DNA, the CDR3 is TGCGCCAGCAGCTATGACAGGGACGGAAACACCATATATTTT.

The CDR3 bases are TGTGCCAGCAGCTTTAGGGCGTCAGGGGGAAACGAGCAGTACTTC. Protein product: CASSFRASGGNEQYF. This sequence joins TRBV7-9 and TRBJ2-7; 7 bases line up with TRBD1. Germline CDR1 reads SEHNR; CDR2 reads FQNEAQ (reference sequence). This CDR3 has 15 residues. V gave up 3 bases and J gave up 5 bases; unmatched junction bases: 10.

DNA for the CDR3: TGTGCCTGGGGACTAGCGGGGGGGGCCTACGAGCAGTACTTC. Its protein product is CAWGLAGGAYEQYF. The chain couples TRBV30 to TRBJ2-7, with 15 bases aligning to TRBD2. The germline V gene has CDR1 GTSNPN and CDR2 SVGIG (reference sequence). The CDR3 contains 14 residues. The J segment lost 2 bases and the V segment lost 5 bases, leaving 1 base of the junction unmatched.

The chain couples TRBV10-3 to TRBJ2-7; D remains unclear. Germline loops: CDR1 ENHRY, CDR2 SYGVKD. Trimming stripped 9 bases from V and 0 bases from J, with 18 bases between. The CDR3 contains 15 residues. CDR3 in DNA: TGTGCCATAACCGAATCAGCACAGAGCTCCTACGAGCAGTACTTC. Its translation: CAITESAQSSYEQYF.

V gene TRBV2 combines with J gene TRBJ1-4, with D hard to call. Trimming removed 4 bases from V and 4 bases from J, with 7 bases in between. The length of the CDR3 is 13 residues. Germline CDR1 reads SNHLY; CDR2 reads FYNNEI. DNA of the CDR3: TGTGCCAGCAGTGTCCCCCGTAATGAAAAACTGTTTTTT. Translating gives CASSVPRNEKLFF.

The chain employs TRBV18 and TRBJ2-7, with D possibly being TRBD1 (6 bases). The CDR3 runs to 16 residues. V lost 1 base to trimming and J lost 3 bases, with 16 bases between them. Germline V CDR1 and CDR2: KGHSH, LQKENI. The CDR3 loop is CASSPQNRDLLYEQYF. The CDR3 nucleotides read TGTGCCAGCTCACCACAAAACAGGGACCTCCTCTACGAGCAGTACTTC.

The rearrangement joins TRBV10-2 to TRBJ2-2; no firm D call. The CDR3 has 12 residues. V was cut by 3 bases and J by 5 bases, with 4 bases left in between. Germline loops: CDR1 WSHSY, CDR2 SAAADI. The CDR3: CASSEETGELFF. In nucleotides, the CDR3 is TGCGCCAGCAGTGAAGAGACCGGGGAGCTGTTTTTT.

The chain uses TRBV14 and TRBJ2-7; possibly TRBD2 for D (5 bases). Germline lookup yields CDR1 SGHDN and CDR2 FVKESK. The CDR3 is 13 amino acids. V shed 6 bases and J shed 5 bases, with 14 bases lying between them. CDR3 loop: CASRRNLADEQYF. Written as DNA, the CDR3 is TGTGCCAGCAGGCGTAATCTAGCTGACGAGCAGTACTTC.

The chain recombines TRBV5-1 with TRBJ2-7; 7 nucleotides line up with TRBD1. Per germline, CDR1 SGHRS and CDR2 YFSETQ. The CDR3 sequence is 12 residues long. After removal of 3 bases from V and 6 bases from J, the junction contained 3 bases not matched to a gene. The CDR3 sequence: CASSYRQGEQYF. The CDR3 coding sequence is TGCGCCAGCAGCTATAGACAGGGCGAGCAGTACTTC.

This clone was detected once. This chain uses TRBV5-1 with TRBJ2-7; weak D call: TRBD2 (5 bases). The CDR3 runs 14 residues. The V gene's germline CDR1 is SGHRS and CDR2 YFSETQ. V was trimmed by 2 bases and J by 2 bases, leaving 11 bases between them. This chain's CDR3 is CASSLKSGAYEQYF. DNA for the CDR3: TGCGCCAGCAGCTTAAAGAGCGGTGCCTACGAGCAGTACTTC.

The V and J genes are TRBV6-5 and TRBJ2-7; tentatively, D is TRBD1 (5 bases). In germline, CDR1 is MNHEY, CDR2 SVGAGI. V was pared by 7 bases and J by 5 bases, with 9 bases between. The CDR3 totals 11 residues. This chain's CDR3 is CASTQGNEQYF. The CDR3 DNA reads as TGTGCCAGCACGCAGGGTAACGAGCAGTACTTC.

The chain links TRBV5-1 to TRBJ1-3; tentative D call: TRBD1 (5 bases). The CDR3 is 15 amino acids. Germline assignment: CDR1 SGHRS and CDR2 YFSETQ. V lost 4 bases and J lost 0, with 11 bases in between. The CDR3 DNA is TGCGCCAGCAGCCCAGGGAAAAGCTCTGGAAACACCATATATTTT. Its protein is CASSPGKSSGNTIYF.

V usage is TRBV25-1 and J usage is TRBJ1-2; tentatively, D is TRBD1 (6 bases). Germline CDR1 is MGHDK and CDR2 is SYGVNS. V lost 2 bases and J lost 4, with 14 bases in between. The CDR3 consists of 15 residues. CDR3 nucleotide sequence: TGTGCCAGCAGTGAACCGGGACAATTGATCTATGGCTACACCTTC. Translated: CASSEPGQLIYGYTF.

The CDR3 region is CASSFNRGGAFF. The CDR3, as DNA: TGTGCCAGCAGCTTCAACAGGGGTGGAGCTTTCTTT. The chain combines TRBV5-6 with TRBJ1-1, with 7 bases lining up with TRBD1. V shed 2 bases, J shed 10 bases, and the junction held 5 bases outside the gene matches. CDR3 size: 12 residues. Germline V CDR1 and CDR2: SGHDT, YYEEEE.

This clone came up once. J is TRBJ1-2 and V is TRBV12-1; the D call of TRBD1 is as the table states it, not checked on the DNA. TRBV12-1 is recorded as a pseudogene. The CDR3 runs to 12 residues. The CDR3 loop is CASSSRYYGYTF. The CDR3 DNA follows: TGTGCCAGCAGCTCCAGGTACTATGGCTACACCTTC.

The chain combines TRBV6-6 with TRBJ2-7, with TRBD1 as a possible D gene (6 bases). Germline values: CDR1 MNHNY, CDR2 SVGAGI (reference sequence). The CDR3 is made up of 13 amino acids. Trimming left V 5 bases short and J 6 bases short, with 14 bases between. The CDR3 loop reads CASSLRGSGEQYF. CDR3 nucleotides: TGTGCCAGCAGTCTTAGGGGGTCAGGCGAGCAGTACTTC.

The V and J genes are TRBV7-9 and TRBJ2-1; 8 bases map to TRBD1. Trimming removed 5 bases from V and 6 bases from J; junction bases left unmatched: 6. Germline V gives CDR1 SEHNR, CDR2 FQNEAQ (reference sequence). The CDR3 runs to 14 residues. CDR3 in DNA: TGTGCCAGCAGCCGACAGGGGTGGGGCAATGAGCAGTTCTTC. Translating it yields CASSRQGWGNEQFF. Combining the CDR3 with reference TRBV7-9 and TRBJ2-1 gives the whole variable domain DTGVSQNPRHKITKRGQNVTFRCDPISEHNRLYWYRQTLGQGPEFLTYFQNEAQLEKSRLLSDRFSAERPKGSFSTLEIQRTEQGDSAMYLCASSRQGWGNEQFFGPGTRLTVL.

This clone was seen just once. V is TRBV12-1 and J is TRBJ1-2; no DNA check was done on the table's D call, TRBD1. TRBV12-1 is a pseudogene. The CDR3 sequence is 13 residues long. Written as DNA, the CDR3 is TGTGCCAGCAGCCATACAGGGGCCTATGGCTACACCTTC. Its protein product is CASSHTGAYGYTF.

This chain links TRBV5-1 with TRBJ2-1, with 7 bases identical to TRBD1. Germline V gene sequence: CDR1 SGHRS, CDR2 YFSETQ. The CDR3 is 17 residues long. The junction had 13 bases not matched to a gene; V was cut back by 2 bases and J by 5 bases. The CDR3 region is CASSFKQGNPTHNEQFF. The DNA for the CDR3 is TGCGCCAGCAGCTTTAAACAGGGGAATCCAACCCACAATGAGCAGTTCTTC.

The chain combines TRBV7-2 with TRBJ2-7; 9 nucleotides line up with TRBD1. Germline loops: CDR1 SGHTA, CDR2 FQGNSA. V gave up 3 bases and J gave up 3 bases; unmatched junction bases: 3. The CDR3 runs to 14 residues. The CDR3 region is CASSLPGQGYEQYF. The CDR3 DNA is TGTGCCAGCAGCTTGCCGGGACAGGGCTACGAGCAGTACTTC.

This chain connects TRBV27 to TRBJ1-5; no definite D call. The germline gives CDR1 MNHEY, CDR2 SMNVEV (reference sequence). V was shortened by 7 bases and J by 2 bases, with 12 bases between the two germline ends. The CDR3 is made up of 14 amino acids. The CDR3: CASTRRGGNQPQHF. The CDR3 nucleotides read TGTGCCAGCACTCGACGCGGGGGCAATCAGCCCCAGCATTTT.

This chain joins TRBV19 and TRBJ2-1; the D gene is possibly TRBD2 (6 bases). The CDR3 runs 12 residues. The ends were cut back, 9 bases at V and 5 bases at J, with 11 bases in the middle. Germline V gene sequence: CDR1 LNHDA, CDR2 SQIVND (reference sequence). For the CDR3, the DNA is TGTGCCAGCCGGGACTGGGACAATGAGCAGTTCTTC. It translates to CASRDWDNEQFF.

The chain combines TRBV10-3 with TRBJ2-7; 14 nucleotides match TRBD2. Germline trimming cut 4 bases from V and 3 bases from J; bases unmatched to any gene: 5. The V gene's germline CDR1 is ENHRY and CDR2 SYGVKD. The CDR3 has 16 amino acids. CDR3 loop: CAISGRTSGGFYEQYF. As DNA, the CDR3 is TGTGCCATCAGTGGCCGGACTAGCGGGGGGTTCTACGAGCAGTACTTC.

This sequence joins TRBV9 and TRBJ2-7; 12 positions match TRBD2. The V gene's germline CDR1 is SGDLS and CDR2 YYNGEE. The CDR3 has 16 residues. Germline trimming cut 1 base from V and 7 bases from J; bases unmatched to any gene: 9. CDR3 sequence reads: CASSVSPSGGAGEQYF. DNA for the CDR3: TGTGCCAGCAGCGTAAGTCCTAGCGGGGGGGCCGGGGAGCAGTACTTC.